The T cell receptor (beta chain) described here comes from a study of T cells in Graves' hyperthyroidism and ophthalmopathy. Study overall: The initial diagnosis was the point when peripheral blood was collected, ahead of any treatment.

TCR beta CDR3 regions were amplified from RNA transcripts. Researchers ran a first-round RT-PCR on the TCR CDR3 using the HTBI primer set. TCRdb re-derived calls from the multiplex PCR reads in MiXCR, one entry per CDR3 protein. The sample lists 450,000 to 600,000 distinct CDR3 sequences, around 15% seen once, with more than 11% in the top ten. The CDR3 is 15 amino acids. CDR1 and CDR2 (germline): SQVTM, ANQGSEA. V lost 3 bases and J lost 2; bases outside the gene matches: 6. Absent ophthalmopathy progression within 18 months defined stable Graves' hyperthyroidism. The rearrangement uses TRBV29-1 and TRBJ2-7; 11 bases align to TRBD2. The clonotype comes from a woman aged 40 to 50 with Graves' hyperthyroidism. Sequenced sample: blood. The CDR3, as DNA: TGCAGCGTTGATCGACTAGCGGGATCTACCTACGAGCAGTACTTC. Amino acids: CSVDRLAGSTYEQYF.